This entry is about one T cell receptor (beta chain). These data belong to a study of blood T cell repertoires in COVID-19. Overall study: The origin of the acute and convalescent COVID-19 samples was the United States, Italy and Spain.

Clones were read by immunoSEQ multiplex PCR, and TCRdb kept only the in-frame ones, dropping some. The sample lists 250,000 to 350,000 clones, roughly 87% occurring once. CDR1 and CDR2 from the germline V gene are SEHNR and FQNEAQ (reference sequence). CDR3 size: 13 residues. The V gene lost 1 base and the J gene lost 6 bases, with 10 bases spanning the gap. The V call is TRBV7-9, the J call TRBJ2-7; the D is unclear. Sequenced input: peripheral blood. This receptor was identified in a young man with active or convalescent COVID-19. In DNA form, the CDR3 reads TGTGCCAGCAGCTTAGGGGTGCCGGGCGAGCAGTACTTC. Protein sequence: CASSLGVPGEQYF.